This TCR beta chain was sequenced in a study of cytomegalovirus exposure and HLA in healthy donors. Overall study findings and caveats: A later analysis showed that HLA-associated TCR beta chains had undergone more clonal expansion than equally common others.

V lost 8 bases, J lost 5 bases, and 20 bases lay in between. CDR3 length equals 14 residues. Germline V gene data show CDR1 as SGHRS and CDR2 as YFSETQ. Of note for this clone: Its antigen remains unknown.

The PCR ran on 60 Vbeta and 13 Jbeta primers. The repertoire was sequenced with immunoSEQ multiplex PCR; TCRdb's copy has only in-frame clones and lacks some. Of 120,000 to 150,000 clones listed, 80% are singletons. Sequenced input: PBMCs. V usage is TRBV5-1 and J usage is TRBJ2-7; possibly TRBD1 for D (6 bases). The origin of this receptor is a male donor in good health and CMV-seropositive. CDR3 DNA sequence: TGCGCCAGTTCGTCGGGGCAGGGGCGACACGAGCAGTACTTC. Protein sequence: CASSSGQGRHEQYF.